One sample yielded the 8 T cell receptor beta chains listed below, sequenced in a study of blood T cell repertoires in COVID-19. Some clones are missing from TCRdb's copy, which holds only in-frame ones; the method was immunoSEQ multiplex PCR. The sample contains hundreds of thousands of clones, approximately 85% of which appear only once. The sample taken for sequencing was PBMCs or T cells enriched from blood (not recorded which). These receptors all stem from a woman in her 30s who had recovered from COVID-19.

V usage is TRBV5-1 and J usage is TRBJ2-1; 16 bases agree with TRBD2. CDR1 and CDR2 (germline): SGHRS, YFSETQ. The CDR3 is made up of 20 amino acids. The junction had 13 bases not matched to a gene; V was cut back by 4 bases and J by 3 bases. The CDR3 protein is CASSPAEGLAGGPVYNEQFF. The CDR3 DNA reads TGCGCCAGCAGCCCAGCTGAGGGACTAGCGGGAGGGCCAGTCTACAATGAGCAGTTCTTC. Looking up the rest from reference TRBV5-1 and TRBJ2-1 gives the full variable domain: KAGVTQTPRYLIKTRGQQVTLSCSPISGHRSVSWYQQTPGQGLQFLFEYFSETQRNKGNFPGRFSGRQFSNSRSEMNVSTLELGDSALYLCASSPAEGLAGGPVYNEQFFGPGTRLTVL.

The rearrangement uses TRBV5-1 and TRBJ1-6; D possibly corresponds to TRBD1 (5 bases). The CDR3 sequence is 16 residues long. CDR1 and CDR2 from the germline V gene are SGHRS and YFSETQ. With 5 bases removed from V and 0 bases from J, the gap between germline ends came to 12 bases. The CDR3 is CASRPQQASYNSPLHF. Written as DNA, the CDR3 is TGCGCCAGCAGACCCCAACAGGCCTCCTATAATTCACCCCTCCACTTT.

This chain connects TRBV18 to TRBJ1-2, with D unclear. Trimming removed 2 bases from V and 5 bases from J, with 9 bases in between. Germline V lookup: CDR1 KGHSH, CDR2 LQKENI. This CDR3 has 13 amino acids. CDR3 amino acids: CASSPTADYGYTF. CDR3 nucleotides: TGTGCCAGCTCACCAACGGCGGATTATGGCTACACCTTC.

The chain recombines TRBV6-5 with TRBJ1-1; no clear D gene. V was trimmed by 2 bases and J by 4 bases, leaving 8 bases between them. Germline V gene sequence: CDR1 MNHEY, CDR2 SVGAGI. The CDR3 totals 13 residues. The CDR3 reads CASSYAAGTEAFF. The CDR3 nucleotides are TGTGCCAGCAGTTACGCTGCGGGCACTGAAGCTTTCTTT.

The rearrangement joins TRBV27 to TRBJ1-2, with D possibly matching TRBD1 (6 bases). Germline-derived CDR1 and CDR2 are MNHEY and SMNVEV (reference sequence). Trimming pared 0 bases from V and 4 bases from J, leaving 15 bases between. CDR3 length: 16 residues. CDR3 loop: CASSLSGRTAPYGYTF. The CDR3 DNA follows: TGTGCCAGCAGTTTATCGGGGCGGACAGCGCCCTATGGCTACACCTTC.

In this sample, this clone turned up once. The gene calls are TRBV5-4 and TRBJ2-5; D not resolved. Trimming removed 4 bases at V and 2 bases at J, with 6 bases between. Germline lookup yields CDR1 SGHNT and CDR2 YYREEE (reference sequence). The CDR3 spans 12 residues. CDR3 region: CASSASQETQYF. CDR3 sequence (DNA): TGTGCCAGCAGCGCGTCGCAAGAGACCCAGTACTTC.

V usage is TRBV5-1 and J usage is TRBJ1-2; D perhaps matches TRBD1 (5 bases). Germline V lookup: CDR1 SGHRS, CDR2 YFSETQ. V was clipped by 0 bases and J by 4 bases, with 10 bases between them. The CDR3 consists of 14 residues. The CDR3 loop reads CASSLDTGAYGYTF. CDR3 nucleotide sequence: TGCGCCAGCAGCTTGGATACAGGAGCCTATGGCTACACCTTC.

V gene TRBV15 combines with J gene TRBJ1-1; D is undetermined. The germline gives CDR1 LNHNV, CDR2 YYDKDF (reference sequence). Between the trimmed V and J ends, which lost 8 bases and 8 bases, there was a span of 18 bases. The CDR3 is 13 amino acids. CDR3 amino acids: CATLQRGQFEAFF. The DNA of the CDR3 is TGTGCCACCCTCCAGAGAGGGCAGTTCGAAGCTTTCTTT.